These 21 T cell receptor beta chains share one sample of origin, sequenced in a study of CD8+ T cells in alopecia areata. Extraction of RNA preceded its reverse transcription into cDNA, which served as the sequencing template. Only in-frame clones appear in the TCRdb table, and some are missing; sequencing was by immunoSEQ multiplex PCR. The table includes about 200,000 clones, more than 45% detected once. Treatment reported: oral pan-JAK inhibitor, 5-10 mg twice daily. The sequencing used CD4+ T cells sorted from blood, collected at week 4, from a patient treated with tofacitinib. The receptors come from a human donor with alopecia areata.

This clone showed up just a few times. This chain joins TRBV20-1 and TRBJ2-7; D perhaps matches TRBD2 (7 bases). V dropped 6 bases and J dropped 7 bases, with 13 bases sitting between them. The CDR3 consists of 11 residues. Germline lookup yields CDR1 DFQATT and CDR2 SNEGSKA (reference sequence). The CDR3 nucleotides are TGCAGTGCGGGAGGGGGTCTGGAGCAGTACTTC. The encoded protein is CSAGGGLEQYF.

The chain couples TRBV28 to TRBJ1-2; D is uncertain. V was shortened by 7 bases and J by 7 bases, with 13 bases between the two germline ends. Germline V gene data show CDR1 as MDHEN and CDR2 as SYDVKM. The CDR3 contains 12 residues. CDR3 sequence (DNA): TGTGCCAGCAACCGGTTAAACGGTGGCTACACCTTC. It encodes CASNRLNGGYTF.

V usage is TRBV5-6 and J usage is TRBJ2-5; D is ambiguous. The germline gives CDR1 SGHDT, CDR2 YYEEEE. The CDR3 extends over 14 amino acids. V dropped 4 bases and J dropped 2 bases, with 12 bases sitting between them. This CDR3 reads CASSVETLQETQYF. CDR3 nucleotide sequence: TGTGCCAGCAGCGTAGAGACCCTTCAAGAGACCCAGTACTTC.

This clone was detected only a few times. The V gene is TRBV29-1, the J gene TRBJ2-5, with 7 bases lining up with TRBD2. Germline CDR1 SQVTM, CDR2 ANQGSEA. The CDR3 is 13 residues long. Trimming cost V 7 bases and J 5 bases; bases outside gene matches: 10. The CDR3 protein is CSEAGLSGETQYF. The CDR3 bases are TGCAGCGAAGCGGGGCTTTCCGGGGAGACCCAGTACTTC. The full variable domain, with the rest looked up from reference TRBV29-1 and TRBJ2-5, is SAVISQKPSRDICQRGTSLTIQCQVDSQVTMMFWYRQQPGQSLTLIATANQGSEATYESGFVIDKFPISRPNLTFSTLTVSNMSPEDSSIYLCSEAGLSGETQYFGPGTRLLVL.

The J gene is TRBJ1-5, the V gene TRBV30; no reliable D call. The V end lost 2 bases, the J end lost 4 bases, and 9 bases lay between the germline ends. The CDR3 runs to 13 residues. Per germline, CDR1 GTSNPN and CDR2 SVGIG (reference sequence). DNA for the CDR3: TGTGCCTGGAGTAATCAGGAGAATCAGCCCCAGCATTTT. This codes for CAWSNQENQPQHF. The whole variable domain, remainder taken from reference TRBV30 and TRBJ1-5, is SQTIHQWPATLVQPVGSPLSLECTVEGTSNPNLYWYRQAAGRGLQLLFYSVGIGQISSEVPQNLSASRPQDRQFILSSKKLLLSDSGFYLCAWSNQENQPQHFGDGTRLSIL.

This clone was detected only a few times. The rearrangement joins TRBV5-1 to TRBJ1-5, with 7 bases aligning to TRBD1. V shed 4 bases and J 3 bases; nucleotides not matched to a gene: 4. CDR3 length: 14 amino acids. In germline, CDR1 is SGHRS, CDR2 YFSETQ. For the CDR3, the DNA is TGCGCCAGCAGCCAGGGGGGCGTCAATCAGCCCCAGCATTTT. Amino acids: CASSQGGVNQPQHF.

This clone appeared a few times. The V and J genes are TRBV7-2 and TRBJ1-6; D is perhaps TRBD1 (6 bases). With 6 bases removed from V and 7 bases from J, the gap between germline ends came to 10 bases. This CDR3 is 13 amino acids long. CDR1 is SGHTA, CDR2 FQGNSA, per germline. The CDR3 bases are TGTGCCAGCAGGGCAGGGGCGAATTCACCCCTCCACTTT. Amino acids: CASRAGANSPLHF.

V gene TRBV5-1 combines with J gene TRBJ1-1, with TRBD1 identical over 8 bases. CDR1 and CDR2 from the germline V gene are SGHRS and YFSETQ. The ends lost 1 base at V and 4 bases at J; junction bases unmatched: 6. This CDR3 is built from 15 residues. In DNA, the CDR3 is TGCGCCAGCAGCTTGACGCAGGGGGCTTTCACTGAAGCTTTCTTT. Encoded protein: CASSLTQGAFTEAFF.

The CDR3 coding sequence is TGTGCCTGGAGTGGGGCAGGGCTAGGGAATGAGCAGTTCTTC. It codes for CAWSGAGLGNEQFF. The chain links TRBV30 to TRBJ2-1; TRBD1 is a possible D gene (5 bases). The V end lost 1 base, the J end lost 7 bases, and 14 bases lay between the germline ends. CDR3 length: 14 residues. CDR1 and CDR2 (germline): GTSNPN, SVGIG (reference sequence).

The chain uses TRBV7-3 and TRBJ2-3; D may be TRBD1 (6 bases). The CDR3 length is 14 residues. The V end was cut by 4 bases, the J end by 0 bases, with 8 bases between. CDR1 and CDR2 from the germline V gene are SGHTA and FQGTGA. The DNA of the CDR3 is TGTGCCAGCAGCTCCGGACAGAGCACAGATACGCAGTATTTT. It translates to CASSSGQSTDTQYF. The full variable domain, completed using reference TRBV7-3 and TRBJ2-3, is GAGVSQTPSNKVTEKGKYVELRCDPISGHTALYWYRQSLGQGPEFLIYFQGTGAADDSGLPNDRFFAVRPEGSVSTLKIQRTERGDSAVYLCASSSGQSTDTQYFGPGTRLTVL.

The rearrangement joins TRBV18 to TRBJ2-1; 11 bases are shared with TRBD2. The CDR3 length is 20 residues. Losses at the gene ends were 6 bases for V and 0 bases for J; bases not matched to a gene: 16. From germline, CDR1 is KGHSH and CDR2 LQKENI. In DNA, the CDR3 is TGTGCCAGCTCCCCCCCTCTAGCGGGGGGCTACTATAGCTCCTACAATGAGCAGTTCTTC. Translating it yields CASSPPLAGGYYSSYNEQFF. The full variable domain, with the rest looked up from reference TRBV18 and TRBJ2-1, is NAGVMQNPRHLVRRRGQEARLRCSPMKGHSHVYWYRQLPEEGLKFMVYLQKENIIDESGMPKERFSAEFPKEGPSILRIQQVVRGDSAAYFCASSPPLAGGYYSSYNEQFFGPGTRLTVL.

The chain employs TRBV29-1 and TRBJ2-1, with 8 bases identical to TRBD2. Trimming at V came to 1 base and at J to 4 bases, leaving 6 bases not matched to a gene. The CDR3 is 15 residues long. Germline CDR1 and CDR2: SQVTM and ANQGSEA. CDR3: CSVEGAGGGYNEQFF. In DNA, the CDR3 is TGCAGCGTTGAAGGGGCGGGGGGCGGATACAATGAGCAGTTCTTC.

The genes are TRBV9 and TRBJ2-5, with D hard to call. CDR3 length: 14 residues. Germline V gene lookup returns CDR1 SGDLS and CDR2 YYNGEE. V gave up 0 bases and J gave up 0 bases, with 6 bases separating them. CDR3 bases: TGTGCCAGCAGCGTAGCTGGGGACCAAGAGACCCAGTACTTC. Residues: CASSVAGDQETQYF.

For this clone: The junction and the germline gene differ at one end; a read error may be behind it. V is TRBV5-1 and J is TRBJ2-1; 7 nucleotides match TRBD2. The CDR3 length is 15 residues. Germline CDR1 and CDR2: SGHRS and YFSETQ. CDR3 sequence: CASSLPAGVGNGQFF. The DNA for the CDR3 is TGCGCCAGCAGCTTGCCTGCGGGGGTTGGGAATGGGCAGTTCTTC.

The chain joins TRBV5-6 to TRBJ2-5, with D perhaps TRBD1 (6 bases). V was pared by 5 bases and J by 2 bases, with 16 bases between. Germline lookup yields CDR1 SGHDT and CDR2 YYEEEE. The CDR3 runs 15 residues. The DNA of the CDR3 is TGTGCCAGCAGAGGATACCGGGACAAACAAGAGACCCAGTACTTC. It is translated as CASRGYRDKQETQYF.

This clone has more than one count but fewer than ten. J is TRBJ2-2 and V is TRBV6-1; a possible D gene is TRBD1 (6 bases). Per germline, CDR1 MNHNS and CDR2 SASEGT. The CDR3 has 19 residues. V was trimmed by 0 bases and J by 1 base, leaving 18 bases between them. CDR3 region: CASSEASTGLMGNTGELFF. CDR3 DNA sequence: TGTGCCAGCAGTGAAGCCTCAACAGGGCTTATGGGGAACACCGGGGAGCTGTTTTTT.

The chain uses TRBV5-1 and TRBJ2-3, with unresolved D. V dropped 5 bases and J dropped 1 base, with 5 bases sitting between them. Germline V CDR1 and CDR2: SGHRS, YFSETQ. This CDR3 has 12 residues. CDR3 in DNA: TGCGCCAGCAGTTCGGGCACAGATACGCAGTATTTT. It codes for CASSSGTDTQYF.

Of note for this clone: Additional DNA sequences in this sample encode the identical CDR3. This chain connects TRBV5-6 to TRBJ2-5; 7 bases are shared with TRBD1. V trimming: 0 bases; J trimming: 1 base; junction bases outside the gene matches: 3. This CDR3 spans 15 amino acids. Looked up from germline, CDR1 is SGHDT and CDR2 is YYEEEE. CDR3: CASSLGQGVQETQYF. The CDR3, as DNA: TGTGCCAGCAGCTTGGGGCAGGGGGTCCAAGAGACCCAGTACTTC.

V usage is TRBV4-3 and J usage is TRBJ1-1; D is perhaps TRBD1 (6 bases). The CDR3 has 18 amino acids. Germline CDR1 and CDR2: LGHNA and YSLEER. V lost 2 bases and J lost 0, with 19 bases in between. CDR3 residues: CASSQQKTGMKLNTEAFF. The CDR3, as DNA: TGCGCCAGCAGCCAACAGAAGACAGGCATGAAACTGAACACTGAAGCTTTCTTT.

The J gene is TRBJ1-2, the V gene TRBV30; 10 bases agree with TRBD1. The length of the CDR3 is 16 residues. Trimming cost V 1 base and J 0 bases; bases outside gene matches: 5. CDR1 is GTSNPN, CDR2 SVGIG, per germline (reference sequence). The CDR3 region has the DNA TGTGCCTGGAGTGCCGGGACAGGGGACTCTAACTATGGCTACACCTTC. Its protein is CAWSAGTGDSNYGYTF.

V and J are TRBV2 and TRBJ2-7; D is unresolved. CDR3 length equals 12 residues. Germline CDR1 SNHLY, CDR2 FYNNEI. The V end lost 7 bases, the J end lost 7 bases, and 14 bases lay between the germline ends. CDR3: CASTTLRREQYF. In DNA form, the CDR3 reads TGTGCCAGCACCACTCTCAGGCGGGAGCAGTACTTC.